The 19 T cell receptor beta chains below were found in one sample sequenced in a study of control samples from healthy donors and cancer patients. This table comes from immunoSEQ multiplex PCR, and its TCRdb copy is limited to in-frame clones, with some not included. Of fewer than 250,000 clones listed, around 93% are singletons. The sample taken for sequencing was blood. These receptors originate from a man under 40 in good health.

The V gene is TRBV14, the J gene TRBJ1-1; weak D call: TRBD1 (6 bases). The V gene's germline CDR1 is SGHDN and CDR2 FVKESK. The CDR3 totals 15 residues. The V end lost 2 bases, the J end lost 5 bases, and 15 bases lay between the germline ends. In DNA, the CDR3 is TGTGCCAGCAGCCAACCCTCGAGAGGGGGGACTGAAGCTTTCTTT. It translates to CASSQPSRGGTEAFF.

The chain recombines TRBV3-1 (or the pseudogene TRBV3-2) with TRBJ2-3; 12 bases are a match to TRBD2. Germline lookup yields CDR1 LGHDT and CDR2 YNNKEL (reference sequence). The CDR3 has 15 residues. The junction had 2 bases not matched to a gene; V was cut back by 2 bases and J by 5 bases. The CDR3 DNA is TGTGCCAGCAGCCAACGGACTAGCGGGGTAGATACGCAGTATTTT. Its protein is CASSQRTSGVDTQYF.

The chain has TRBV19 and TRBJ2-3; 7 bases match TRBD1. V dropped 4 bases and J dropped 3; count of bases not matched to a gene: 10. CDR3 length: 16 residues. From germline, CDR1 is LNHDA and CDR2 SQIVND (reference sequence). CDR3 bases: TGTGCCAGTAGTACACTGACAGGGAGTTTGACAGATACGCAGTATTTT. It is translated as CASSTLTGSLTDTQYF.

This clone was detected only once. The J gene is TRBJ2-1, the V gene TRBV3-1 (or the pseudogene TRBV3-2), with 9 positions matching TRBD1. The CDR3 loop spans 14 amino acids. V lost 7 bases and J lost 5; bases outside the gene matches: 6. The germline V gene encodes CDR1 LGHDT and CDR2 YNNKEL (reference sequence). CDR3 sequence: CASTPGQGNNEQFF. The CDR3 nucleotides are TGTGCCAGCACCCCGGGACAGGGAAACAATGAGCAGTTCTTC.

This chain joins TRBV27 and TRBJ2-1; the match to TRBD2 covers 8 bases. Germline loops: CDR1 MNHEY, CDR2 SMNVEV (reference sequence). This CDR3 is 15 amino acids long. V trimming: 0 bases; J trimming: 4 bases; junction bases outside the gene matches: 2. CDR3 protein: CASSLSLAAYNEQFF. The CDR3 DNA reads TGTGCCAGCAGTTTATCACTAGCGGCATACAATGAGCAGTTCTTC.

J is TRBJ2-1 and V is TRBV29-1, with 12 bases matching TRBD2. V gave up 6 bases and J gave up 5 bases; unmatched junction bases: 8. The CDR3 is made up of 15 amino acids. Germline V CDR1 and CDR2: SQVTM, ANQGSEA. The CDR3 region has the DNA TGCAGCGTGAGACTAGCGGGGGTTATCCACAATGAGCAGTTCTTC. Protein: CSVRLAGVIHNEQFF.

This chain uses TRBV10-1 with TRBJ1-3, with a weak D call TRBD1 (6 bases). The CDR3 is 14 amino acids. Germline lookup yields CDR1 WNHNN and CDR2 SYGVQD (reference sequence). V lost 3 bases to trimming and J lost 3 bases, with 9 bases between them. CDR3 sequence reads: CASSDQGSGNTIYF. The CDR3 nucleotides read TGCGCCAGCAGTGACCAGGGGAGTGGAAACACCATATATTTT.

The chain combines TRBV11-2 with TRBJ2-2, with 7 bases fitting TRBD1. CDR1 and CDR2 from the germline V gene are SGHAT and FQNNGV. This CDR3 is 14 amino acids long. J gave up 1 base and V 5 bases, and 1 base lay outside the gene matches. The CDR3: CASSAGGNTGELFF. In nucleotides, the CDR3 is TGTGCCAGCAGCGCAGGGGGGAACACCGGGGAGCTGTTTTTT.

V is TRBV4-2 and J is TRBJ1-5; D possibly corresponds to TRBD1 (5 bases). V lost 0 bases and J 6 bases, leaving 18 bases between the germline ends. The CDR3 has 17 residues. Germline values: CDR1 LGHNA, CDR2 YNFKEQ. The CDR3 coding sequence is TGTGCCAGCAGCCAAGATTCCCCCGGGGCCGGGATTCAGCCCCAGCATTTT. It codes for CASSQDSPGAGIQPQHF.

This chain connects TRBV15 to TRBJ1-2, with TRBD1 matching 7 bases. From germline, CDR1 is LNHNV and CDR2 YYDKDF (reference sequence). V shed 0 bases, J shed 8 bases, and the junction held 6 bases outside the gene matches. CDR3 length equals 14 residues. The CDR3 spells CATSRDKGAAGYTF. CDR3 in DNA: TGTGCCACCAGCAGAGATAAGGGGGCGGCCGGCTACACCTTC.

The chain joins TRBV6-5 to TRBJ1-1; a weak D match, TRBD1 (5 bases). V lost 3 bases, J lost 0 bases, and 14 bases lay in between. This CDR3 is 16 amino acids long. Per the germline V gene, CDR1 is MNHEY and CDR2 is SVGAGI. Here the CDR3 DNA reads TGTGCCAGCAGTTATTGGGGCAGAACATTGAACACTGAAGCTTTCTTT. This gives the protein CASSYWGRTLNTEAFF.

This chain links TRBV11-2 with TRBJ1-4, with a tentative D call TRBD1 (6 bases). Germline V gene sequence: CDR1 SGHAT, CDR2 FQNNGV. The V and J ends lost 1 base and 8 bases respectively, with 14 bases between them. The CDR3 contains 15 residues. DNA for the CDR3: TGTGCCAGCAGCTTAGGGCAGGGGAGAGGAGAAAAACTGTTTTTT. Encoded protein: CASSLGQGRGEKLFF.

CDR3 protein: CASSPLRTEAFF. The CDR3 DNA is TGTGCCAGCAGTCCCCTGAGAACTGAAGCTTTCTTT. The chain recombines TRBV28 with TRBJ1-1, with D unresolved. V dropped 5 bases and J dropped 5 bases, with 9 bases sitting between them. The CDR3 is made up of 12 amino acids. Germline CDR1 reads MDHEN; CDR2 reads SYDVKM.

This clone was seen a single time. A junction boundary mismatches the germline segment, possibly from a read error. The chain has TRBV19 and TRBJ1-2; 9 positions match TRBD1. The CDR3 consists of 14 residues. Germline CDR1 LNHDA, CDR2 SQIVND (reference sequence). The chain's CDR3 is CASRITGGNSGYTF. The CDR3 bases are TGTGCCAGTAGGATTACAGGGGGCAACTCTGGCTACACCTTC.

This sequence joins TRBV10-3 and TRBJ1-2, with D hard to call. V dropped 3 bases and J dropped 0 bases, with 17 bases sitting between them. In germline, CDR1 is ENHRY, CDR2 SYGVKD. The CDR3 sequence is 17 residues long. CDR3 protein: CAISENLGREANYGYTF. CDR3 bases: TGTGCCATCAGTGAAAATCTGGGGAGGGAGGCTAACTATGGCTACACCTTC.

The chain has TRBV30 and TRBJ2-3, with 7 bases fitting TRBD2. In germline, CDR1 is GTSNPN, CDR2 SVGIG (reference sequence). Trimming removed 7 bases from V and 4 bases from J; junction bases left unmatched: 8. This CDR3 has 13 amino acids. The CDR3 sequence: CASSPGGADTQYF. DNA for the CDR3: TGTGCCTCCTCTCCGGGGGGAGCAGATACGCAGTATTTT.

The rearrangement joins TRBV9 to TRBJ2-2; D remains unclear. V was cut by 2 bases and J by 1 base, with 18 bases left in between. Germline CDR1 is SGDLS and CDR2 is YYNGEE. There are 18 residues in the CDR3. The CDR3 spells CASSVPLRNPLNTGELFF. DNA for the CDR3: TGTGCCAGCAGCGTTCCGCTCCGGAACCCGTTGAACACCGGGGAGCTGTTTTTT.

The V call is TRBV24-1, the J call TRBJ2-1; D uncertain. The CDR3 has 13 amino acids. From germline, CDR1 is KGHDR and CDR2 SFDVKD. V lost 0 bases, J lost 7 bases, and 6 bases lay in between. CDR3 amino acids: CATSDLTDNEQFF. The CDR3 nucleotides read TGTGCCACCAGTGATTTGACAGATAATGAGCAGTTCTTC.

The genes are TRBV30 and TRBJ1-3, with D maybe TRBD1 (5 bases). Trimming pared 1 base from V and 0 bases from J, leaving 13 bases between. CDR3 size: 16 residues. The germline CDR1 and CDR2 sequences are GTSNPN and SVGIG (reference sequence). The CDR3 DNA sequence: TGTGCCTGGAGTGGATGGGACGGTTACTCTGGAAACACCATATATTTT. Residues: CAWSGWDGYSGNTIYF.